Detailed here is one T cell receptor beta chain. This sample was taken from a study of control samples from healthy donors and cancer patients. Generated by immunoSEQ multiplex PCR, the TCRdb table keeps only in-frame clones and is missing some. The sample comprises about 140,000 clones, approximately 92% of which are singletons, and around 11% rests with the top ten. V was shortened by 2 bases and J by 4 bases, with 11 bases between the two germline ends. Germline V CDR1 and CDR2: MNHEY, SVGEGT. This CDR3 comprises 14 residues. The TCR originated in a man younger than 45 in good health. The specimen was blood. This rearrangement joins TRBV6-2 or TRBV6-3 to TRBJ1-2; maybe TRBD1 (6 bases). CDR3 nucleotide sequence: TGTGCCAGCAGTTACCTCGACAGGCTCTATGGCTACACCTTC. The encoded protein is CASSYLDRLYGYTF.